Below are 9 T cell receptor beta chains sequenced from a single sample in a study of T cell repertoires in cytomegalovirus infection. No antigen has been assigned to these receptors. TCRdb analysed the reads with MiXCR anew, one entry per CDR3 protein. Of some 120,000 distinct CDR3 sequences listed, about 9.5% are singletons. Sample: PBMCs, sequenced either directly or after in vitro stimulation (not recorded which). These receptors were collected from a human donor in good health (CMV status not recorded). Some clones in this sample may be carry-over from other donors' samples.

The sample holds many counts of this clonotype. This rearrangement joins TRBV5-4 to TRBJ2-3; no definite D call. Germline values: CDR1 SGHNT, CDR2 YYREEE (reference sequence). Trimming stripped 5 bases from V and 7 bases from J, with 14 bases between. This CDR3 spans 13 amino acids. CDR3 sequence (DNA): TGTGCCAGCAGGAACCCTCAATTAAATACGCAGTATTTT. Protein product: CASRNPQLNTQYF.

This chain connects TRBV2 to TRBJ1-2; tentatively, D is TRBD1 (6 bases). Germline V CDR1 and CDR2: SNHLY, FYNNEI. The ends were cut back, 7 bases at V and 3 bases at J, with 12 bases in the middle. CDR3 length: 13 amino acids. The CDR3 nucleotides read TGTGCCAGCAAAGGGGGAGTCTACTATGGCTACACCTTC. Its translation: CASKGGVYYGYTF.

The chain employs TRBV20-1 and TRBJ1-1, with 8 nucleotides matching TRBD1. Looked up from germline, CDR1 is DFQATT and CDR2 is SNEGSKA (reference sequence). The CDR3 is made up of 15 amino acids. V lost 1 base, J lost 1 base, and 5 bases stayed unmatched. Here the CDR3 DNA reads TGCAGTGCTAGAGTTCCGGGACAGGAGAACACTGAAGCTTTCTTT. It translates to CSARVPGQENTEAFF.

A few counts support this clonotype. The chain uses TRBV6-5 and TRBJ2-4, with D unclear. Germline V gene data show CDR1 as MNHEY and CDR2 as SVGAGI. V lost 10 bases, J lost 1 base, and 14 bases lay in between. There are 14 residues in the CDR3. CDR3 amino acids: CANSIVRAKNIQYF. The CDR3 coding sequence is TGTGCCAACTCAATAGTCAGGGCCAAAAACATTCAGTACTTC.

The chain joins TRBV9 to TRBJ2-2, with D hard to call. The CDR3 contains 11 residues. Trimming removed 4 bases from V and 10 bases from J, with 8 bases in between. Looked up from germline, CDR1 is SGDLS and CDR2 is YYNGEE. CDR3 region: CASSPHTELFF. DNA for the CDR3: TGTGCCAGCAGCCCACATACGGAGCTGTTTTTT.

This clonotype has ten or more counts. The chain carries TRBV14 and TRBJ2-5; 8 nucleotides match TRBD1. Germline CDR1 is SGHDN and CDR2 is FVKESK. The CDR3 length is 14 residues. V was clipped by 4 bases and J by 6 bases; unmatched bases: 7. CDR3 DNA sequence: TGTGCCAGCAGCCCAAGCGACAGGGGTAAGACCCAGTACTTC. Translating gives CASSPSDRGKTQYF.

On this clonotype itself: This may be a read error: a much more frequent sequence differs by one nucleotide. The rearrangement links TRBV11-2 to TRBJ2-4, with D maybe TRBD2 (6 bases). The CDR3 is 17 amino acids. The germline CDR1 and CDR2 sequences are SGHAT and FQNNGV. Here the CDR3 DNA reads TGTGCCACCAGCTTAGTTACGGGAGTCGAAAGTCGGAACATTCAGTACTTC. As protein: CATSLVTGVESRNIQYF.

This clonotype was counted many times. The V and J genes are TRBV10-3 and TRBJ1-2; TRBD1 agrees at 8 bases. The CDR3 contains 13 residues. The J segment lost 3 bases and the V segment lost 4 bases, leaving 1 base of the junction unmatched. Germline V gene lookup returns CDR1 ENHRY and CDR2 SYGVKD. In DNA form, the CDR3 reads TGTGCCATCAGTGGGGGACAGGACTATGGCTACACCTTC. It translates to CAISGGQDYGYTF.

This clonotype was seen ten or more times. The chain links TRBV6-1 to TRBJ2-7; D gene uncertain. V gave up 3 bases and J gave up 2 bases, with 5 bases separating them. Germline CDR1 is MNHNS and CDR2 is SASEGT. This CDR3 is built from 12 residues. The CDR3 here is CASSDRTYEQYF. CDR3 bases: TGTGCCAGCAGTGACAGGACCTACGAGCAGTACTTC.